The 30 T cell receptor beta chains reported below all come from one sample, sequenced in a study of T cell clonotyping in hematopoietic cell transplantation. The protocol was immunoSEQ multiplex PCR, while the TCRdb copy is restricted to in-frame clones and leaves out a portion. The profile shows 49,000 or so clones, 80% to 85% of them singletons. The time point is: recipient sample about 28 days before transplant, after cytoreduction. The source was peripheral blood mononuclear cells, collected before stem cell transplant. These receptors came from a man between 60 and 75 years old with myelodysplastic syndrome. Some clones in this sample may be carry-over from other donors' samples.

The V call is TRBV29-1, the J call TRBJ2-1; D not certain. The V end lost 3 bases, the J end lost 5 bases, and 11 bases lay between the germline ends. The CDR3 spans 13 residues. Germline V CDR1 and CDR2: SQVTM, ANQGSEA. The CDR3, as DNA: TGCAGCGTTGATACTGACGTCAACAATGAGCAGTTCTTC. Translated: CSVDTDVNNEQFF.

This chain joins TRBV28 and TRBJ1-6, with 9 bases that match TRBD1. CDR1 and CDR2 (germline): MDHEN, SYDVKM. This CDR3 region has 16 residues. V lost 6 bases, J lost 10 bases, and 13 bases stayed unmatched. CDR3 protein: CASSLWQQGARSPLHF. CDR3 bases: TGTGCCAGCAGCCTATGGCAACAGGGGGCGAGGTCACCCCTCCACTTT.

The CDR3 nucleotides read TGTGCCAGCAGTTTCACAAACACCTACGAGCAGTACTTC. As protein: CASSFTNTYEQYF. V gene TRBV28 combines with J gene TRBJ2-7, with D unclear. CDR1 MDHEN and CDR2 SYDVKM come from the germline V gene. Trimming stripped 3 bases from V and 2 bases from J, with 8 bases between. The CDR3 consists of 13 residues.

This chain joins TRBV7-9 and TRBJ1-4; a possible D gene is TRBD1 (5 bases). CDR3 length equals 14 residues. V lost 3 bases to trimming and J lost 5 bases, with 10 bases between them. The V gene's germline CDR1 is SEHNR and CDR2 FQNEAQ (reference sequence). CDR3 region: CASSLGQKNEKLFF. DNA of the CDR3: TGTGCCAGCAGCTTGGGGCAGAAGAATGAAAAACTGTTTTTT. Filled out from reference TRBV7-9 and TRBJ1-4, the complete variable domain reads DTGVSQNPRHKITKRGQNVTFRCDPISEHNRLYWYRQTLGQGPEFLTYFQNEAQLEKSRLLSDRFSAERPKGSFSTLEIQRTEQGDSAMYLCASSLGQKNEKLFFGSGTQLSVL.

The V call is TRBV28, the J call TRBJ1-2; maybe TRBD1 (6 bases). This CDR3 contains 14 residues. CDR1 MDHEN and CDR2 SYDVKM come from the germline V gene. V was cut by 5 bases and J by 8 bases, with 18 bases left in between. This chain's CDR3 is CASSPNRGAGGYTF. The DNA of the CDR3 is TGTGCCAGCAGTCCCAATAGGGGGGCAGGAGGCTACACCTTC.

The rearrangement joins TRBV28 to TRBJ2-2; D could derive from TRBD1 or TRBD2 (6 bases each). The V and J ends lost 3 bases and 0 bases respectively, with 11 bases between them. Per germline, CDR1 MDHEN and CDR2 SYDVKM. This CDR3 contains 16 residues. CDR3 sequence (DNA): TGTGCCAGCAGTTTCCCGGGGGCCCCGAACACCGGGGAGCTGTTTTTT. Translation gives CASSFPGAPNTGELFF.

This chain links TRBV5-4 with TRBJ2-5; 11 bases line up with TRBD2. The ends lost 4 bases at V and 6 bases at J; junction bases unmatched: 11. The CDR3 totals 16 residues. The germline CDR1 and CDR2 sequences are SGHNT and YYREEE (reference sequence). CDR3 amino acids: CASSPDSGGAGKTQYF. DNA of the CDR3: TGTGCCAGCAGCCCAGATAGCGGGGGGGCGGGAAAGACCCAGTACTTC.

The chain uses TRBV6-6 and TRBJ2-4, with TRBD1 matching 8 bases. Germline loops: CDR1 MNHNY, CDR2 SVGAGI (reference sequence). This CDR3 spans 16 amino acids. V shed 6 bases and J 4 bases; nucleotides not matched to a gene: 11. CDR3 DNA: TGTGCCAGCAGGGATACCGACAGGGGTGGGAAAAACATTCAGTACTTC. Encoded protein: CASRDTDRGGKNIQYF.

The chain has TRBV7-2 and TRBJ1-2; the match to TRBD1 covers 8 bases. Looked up from germline, CDR1 is SGHTA and CDR2 is FQGNSA. Germline trimming cut 1 base from V and 1 base from J; bases unmatched to any gene: 8. The CDR3 runs to 17 residues. The CDR3 region has the DNA TGTGCCAGCAGCTTAGTGGGCAGGGGGCGTTATAACTATGGCTACACCTTC. Protein sequence: CASSLVGRGRYNYGYTF.

V and J are TRBV10-2 and TRBJ2-1; a weak D match, TRBD2 (6 bases). The germline gives CDR1 WSHSY, CDR2 SAAADI. Trimming removed 4 bases from V and 4 bases from J, with 14 bases in between. The CDR3 covers 15 residues. CDR3 residues: CASSVTSPEYNEQFF. CDR3 sequence (DNA): TGCGCCAGCAGTGTAACTAGCCCCGAGTACAATGAGCAGTTCTTC.

The genes are TRBV2 and TRBJ1-3, with a possible D match to TRBD1 (6 bases). The CDR3 has 13 amino acids. V was clipped by 7 bases and J by 10 bases, with 17 bases between them. CDR1 and CDR2 (germline): SNHLY, FYNNEI. CDR3 region: CASTQARGATIYF. The CDR3 DNA sequence: TGTGCCAGCACCCAAGCGAGGGGGGCGACCATATATTTT.

This chain links TRBV15 with TRBJ2-1, with D maybe TRBD2 (7 bases). V lost 0 bases and J lost 8, with 20 bases in between. Germline V gene data show CDR1 as LNHNV and CDR2 as YYDKDF (reference sequence). This CDR3 spans 17 amino acids. The CDR3, as DNA: TGTGCCACCAGCAGAGATCAAGGAGGGGGGGCCCACGATGAGCAGTTCTTC. It translates to CATSRDQGGGAHDEQFF.

This chain uses TRBV11-2 with TRBJ1-1, with D possibly being TRBD1 (6 bases). The CDR3 spans 15 residues. Trimming left V 4 bases short and J 10 bases short, with 22 bases between. Per germline, CDR1 SGHAT and CDR2 FQNNGV. CDR3 in amino acids: CASSSIRTDGWGAFF. Here the CDR3 DNA reads TGTGCCAGCAGCTCCATCCGGACAGATGGATGGGGAGCTTTCTTT.

Only one count was recorded for this clone. J is TRBJ1-5 and V is TRBV30; possible D gene TRBD1, 5 bases. The CDR3 extends over 14 amino acids. CDR1 GTSNPN and CDR2 SVGIG come from the germline V gene (reference sequence). The ends were cut back, 0 bases at V and 12 bases at J, with 18 bases in the middle. CDR3 nucleotide sequence: TGTGCCTGGAGTGTATCCCATCGGGGGAGTGACCAGCATTTT. Amino acid sequence: CAWSVSHRGSDQHF. Together with reference TRBV30 and TRBJ1-5, the CDR3 gives the full variable domain: SQTIHQWPATLVQPVGSPLSLECTVEGTSNPNLYWYRQAAGRGLQLLFYSVGIGQISSEVPQNLSASRPQDRQFILSSKKLLLSDSGFYLCAWSVSHRGSDQHFGDGTRLSIL.

This clone has just one count. V is TRBV9 and J is TRBJ1-1, with 11 bases matching TRBD1. This CDR3 is 19 amino acids long. In germline, CDR1 is SGDLS, CDR2 YYNGEE. V was pared by 3 bases and J by 0 bases, with 13 bases of the junction left unmatched. This chain's CDR3 is CASSAGLGTGGILNTEAFF. In DNA, the CDR3 is TGTGCCAGCAGCGCCGGATTAGGGACAGGGGGAATTTTGAACACTGAAGCTTTCTTT.

This chain connects TRBV4-1 to TRBJ1-4; a weak D match, TRBD1 (5 bases). In germline, CDR1 is MGHRA, CDR2 YSYEKL. V was pared by 4 bases and J by 8 bases, with 26 bases between. The CDR3 spans 18 residues. DNA for the CDR3: TGCGCCAGCAGCCCGACGAAAGGGGCTACGGGAGGAGAAGAAAAACTGTTTTTT. Protein: CASSPTKGATGGEEKLFF.

A single count supports this clone. This chain joins TRBV6-1 and TRBJ2-3; D perhaps matches TRBD1 (6 bases). Trimming left V 1 base short and J 2 bases short, with 19 bases between. The germline CDR1 and CDR2 sequences are MNHNS and SASEGT. The CDR3 loop spans 18 amino acids. The CDR3 DNA sequence: TGTGCCAGCAGTGAAGAAAAATTCCGGGACATCTACACAGATACGCAGTATTTT. Translated, it gives CASSEEKFRDIYTDTQYF.

Only one count was recorded for this clone. This sequence joins TRBV4-1 and TRBJ2-2; 9 bases are shared with TRBD1. V shed 1 base and J 7 bases; nucleotides not matched to a gene: 7. The CDR3 length is 16 residues. Germline-derived CDR1 and CDR2 are MGHRA and YSYEKL. This CDR3 reads CASSQAGTGPGGELFF. CDR3 sequence (DNA): TGCGCCAGCAGCCAAGCCGGGACAGGGCCCGGCGGGGAGCTGTTTTTT.

V and J are TRBV10-3 and TRBJ1-4; D is undetermined. V lost 2 bases, J lost 6 bases, and 4 bases lay in between. The germline V gene has CDR1 ENHRY and CDR2 SYGVKD. This CDR3 spans 12 amino acids. The CDR3 loop is CAISEVDEKLFF. CDR3 DNA: TGTGCCATCAGTGAGGTCGATGAAAAACTGTTTTTT.

The chain carries TRBV28 and TRBJ2-6; D is perhaps TRBD1 (5 bases). Germline CDR1 is MDHEN and CDR2 is SYDVKM. V was shortened by 6 bases and J by 0 bases, with 12 bases between the two germline ends. The CDR3 is made up of 16 amino acids. CDR3: CASSATGDSGANVLTF. The CDR3 bases are TGTGCCAGCAGCGCCACAGGTGACTCTGGGGCCAACGTCCTGACTTTC.

This rearrangement joins TRBV5-8 to TRBJ1-6, with D unresolved. CDR1 and CDR2 (germline): SGHTS, YDEGEE. The CDR3 is 12 residues long. Trimming took off 5 bases at V and 7 bases at J, with 7 bases between the two ends. This CDR3 is CASRQSNSPLHF. The CDR3 nucleotides are TGTGCCAGCAGACAGAGCAATTCACCCCTCCACTTT.

The V call is TRBV7-2, the J call TRBJ2-1; the D call may be TRBD1 or TRBD2 (5 bases each). The ends were cut back, 6 bases at V and 4 bases at J, with 13 bases in the middle. CDR1 is SGHTA and CDR2 is FQGNSA in the germline V gene. This CDR3 is 14 amino acids long. CDR3 coding DNA: TGTGCCAGCAGACTTAGGGACGTGTACAATGAGCAGTTCTTC. Its protein is CASRLRDVYNEQFF. Filled out from reference TRBV7-2 and TRBJ2-1, the complete variable domain reads GAGVSQSPSNKVTEKGKDVELRCDPISGHTALYWYRQSLGQGLEFLIYFQGNSAPDKSGLPSDRFSAERTGGSVSTLTIQRTQQEDSAVYLCASRLRDVYNEQFFGPGTRLTVL.

The chain links TRBV11-2 to TRBJ1-3; D not resolved. This CDR3 spans 17 amino acids. The V end lost 5 bases, the J end lost 1 base, and 18 bases lay between the germline ends. Germline assignment: CDR1 SGHAT and CDR2 FQNNGV. The CDR3 here is CASSPHRVFNSGNTIYF. The CDR3 nucleotides are TGTGCCAGCAGCCCCCACCGGGTTTTCAATTCTGGAAACACCATATATTTT. Full variable domain (outside the CDR3, taken from reference TRBV11-2 and TRBJ1-3): EAGVAQSPRYKIIEKRQSVAFWCNPISGHATLYWYQQILGQGPKLLIQFQNNGVVDDSQLPKDRFSAERLKGVDSTLKIQPAKLEDSAVYLCASSPHRVFNSGNTIYFGEGSWLTVV.

This clone occurred once. The rearrangement uses TRBV7-8 and TRBJ1-6, with TRBD1 matching over 7 bases. Losses at the gene ends were 7 bases for V and 7 bases for J; bases not matched to a gene: 16. Per the germline V gene, CDR1 is SGHVS and CDR2 is FQNEAQ. The length of the CDR3 is 17 residues. Written as DNA, the CDR3 is TGTGCCAGCACCCTAACGTCTGCCGGGACAGTCAATTCACCCCTCCACTTT. The encoded protein is CASTLTSAGTVNSPLHF.

The chain links TRBV27 to TRBJ2-7; D gene ambiguous. The V end lost 8 bases, the J end lost 2 bases, and 10 bases lay between the germline ends. From germline, CDR1 is MNHEY and CDR2 SMNVEV (reference sequence). The CDR3 runs 12 residues. CDR3 amino acids: CASRQQPYEQYF. The CDR3 DNA reads as TGTGCCAGCCGTCAACAGCCCTACGAGCAGTACTTC.

In this sample, this clone turned up a few times. V is TRBV19 and J is TRBJ2-7; D could derive from TRBD1 or TRBD2 (5 bases each). This CDR3 has 16 amino acids. The V end lost 0 bases, the J end lost 0 bases, and 12 bases lay between the germline ends. Per the germline V gene, CDR1 is LNHDA and CDR2 is SQIVND (reference sequence). As DNA, the CDR3 is TGTGCCAGTAGTATAGAAGGGGACCGCATCTCCTACGAGCAGTACTTC. This sequence encodes CASSIEGDRISYEQYF.

The chain is built from TRBV4-2 and TRBJ2-5; D is ambiguous. Germline CDR1 LGHNA, CDR2 YNFKEQ. Trimming stripped 0 bases from V and 1 base from J, with 12 bases between. The CDR3 extends over 16 amino acids. This CDR3 reads CASSQDRSGSQETQYF. CDR3 nucleotides: TGTGCCAGCAGCCAAGATCGGTCAGGTTCCCAAGAGACCCAGTACTTC.

This rearrangement joins TRBV9 to TRBJ1-1; D is ambiguous. CDR3 size: 13 residues. The germline V and J ends were trimmed by 0 bases and 4 bases, with 7 bases remaining between them. Germline V gives CDR1 SGDLS, CDR2 YYNGEE. The CDR3 DNA follows: TGTGCCAGCAGCGTAGGAAGAGTCACTGAAGCTTTCTTT. As protein: CASSVGRVTEAFF.

V gene TRBV2 combines with J gene TRBJ2-3; D is perhaps TRBD1 (6 bases). Germline loops: CDR1 SNHLY, CDR2 FYNNEI. V shed 2 bases and J shed 1 base, with 10 bases lying between them. CDR3 size: 15 residues. Here the CDR3 DNA reads TGTGCCAGCAGTGAACTAGGACAGCGCACAGATACGCAGTATTTT. Translating gives CASSELGQRTDTQYF.

This sequence joins TRBV7-2 and TRBJ2-4; 8 nucleotides line up with TRBD1. Germline lookup yields CDR1 SGHTA and CDR2 FQGNSA. Trimming cost V 6 bases and J 4 bases; bases outside gene matches: 8. CDR3 size: 15 residues. The CDR3 region has the DNA TGTGCCAGCAGACCGGACAGGGTGGGGAAAAACATTCAGTACTTC. Its protein product is CASRPDRVGKNIQYF. The whole variable domain, filled in from reference TRBV7-2 and TRBJ2-4, reads GAGVSQSPSNKVTEKGKDVELRCDPISGHTALYWYRQSLGQGLEFLIYFQGNSAPDKSGLPSDRFSAERTGGSVSTLTIQRTQQEDSAVYLCASRPDRVGKNIQYFGAGTRLSVL.